The clone carrying this T cell receptor beta chain was counted only a few times. This entry is derived from a study of blood T cell repertoires in COVID-19. Looking at the study overall: Acute and convalescent COVID-19 specimens originated in the United States, Italy and Spain.

The CDR3 covers 15 residues. The V and J ends lost 3 bases and 1 base, in that order; junction bases with no gene match: 2. The germline V gene has CDR1 MDHEN and CDR2 SYDVKM. As originally analysed: Using reference gene primer amplification, nucleated cell counts were estimated. TCRdb keeps only in-frame clones here, not all; method: immunoSEQ multiplex PCR. D and trimming were read from the DNA, whereas the V and J calls and clone size are those reported in that table. The sample includes 99,000 or so clones, approximately 80% of them seen just once. Specimen: peripheral blood. The source of this sequence is a man aged 55 to 70 with acute or convalescent COVID-19. The rearrangement joins TRBV28 to TRBJ1-4, with TRBD1 identical over 7 bases. The CDR3 nucleotides read TGTGCCAGCAGTTTGCAGGGGGTAACTAATGAAAAACTGTTTTTT. As protein: CASSLQGVTNEKLFF.